The 15 T cell receptor beta chains below were found in one sample sequenced in a study of cytomegalovirus exposure and HLA in healthy donors. PCR amplification relied on 60 Vbeta primers (plus 13 Jbeta primers). The method was immunoSEQ multiplex PCR; TCRdb's version includes in-frame clones alone and lacks a portion of them. The sample carries 60,000 to 75,000 clones, around 76% recorded once. Material: PBMCs. These receptors were obtained from a woman aged 25-40 years in good health and CMV-seropositive.

Here the CDR3 DNA reads TGTGCCTGCTACCCCAACCCGACAGATACGCAGTATTTT. It is translated as CACYPNPTDTQYF. The gene calls are TRBV30 and TRBJ2-3; D is unresolved. The length of the CDR3 is 13 residues. Trimming took off 6 bases at V and 3 bases at J, with 13 bases between the two ends. CDR1 GTSNPN and CDR2 SVGIG come from the germline V gene (reference sequence).

J is TRBJ1-2 and V is TRBV7-9; no firm D call. The V end lost 10 bases, the J end lost 4 bases, and 16 bases lay between the germline ends. Germline CDR1 is SEHNR and CDR2 is FQNEAQ (reference sequence). The CDR3 has 13 residues. This chain's CDR3 is CATPTGMGYGYTF. The DNA of the CDR3 is TGTGCCACCCCAACGGGGATGGGCTATGGCTACACCTTC.

The rearrangement links TRBV5-1 to TRBJ2-1, with a tentative D call TRBD1 (6 bases). Germline values: CDR1 SGHRS, CDR2 YFSETQ. The CDR3 consists of 15 residues. The V end lost 0 bases, the J end lost 12 bases, and 19 bases lay between the germline ends. CDR3 sequence (DNA): TGCGCCAGCAGCTTGGTCGGGAAGACCCAGGGGTGGCAGTTCTTC. This sequence encodes CASSLVGKTQGWQFF.

The V gene is TRBV29-1, the J gene TRBJ1-1, with 7 bases that match TRBD1. Germline CDR1 is SQVTM and CDR2 is ANQGSEA. This CDR3 has 12 residues. V trimming: 3 bases; J trimming: 8 bases; junction bases outside the gene matches: 6. The CDR3 loop is CSVDGQATEAFF. For the CDR3, the DNA is TGCAGCGTTGATGGACAGGCGACCGAAGCTTTCTTT.

V is TRBV28 and J is TRBJ1-2; D is undetermined. V gave up 3 bases and J gave up 5 bases, with 7 bases separating them. The V gene's germline CDR1 is MDHEN and CDR2 SYDVKM. The CDR3 loop spans 12 amino acids. The DNA for the CDR3 is TGTGCCAGCAGTTTTTTCTCTTATGGCTACACCTTC. Protein: CASSFFSYGYTF.

As for this clone: A read error may account for a junction end that differs from germline. The chain carries TRBV7-9 and TRBJ1-1; D is uncertain. This CDR3 spans 12 amino acids. Per germline, CDR1 SEHNR and CDR2 FQNEAQ (reference sequence). The CDR3 reads CASSLALIEAFF. CDR3 sequence (DNA): TGTGCCAGCAGCCTAGCTCTAATTGAAGCTTTCTTT.

The V call is TRBV6-1, the J call TRBJ1-1, with D possibly being TRBD1 (6 bases). CDR3 length equals 14 residues. Trimming took 8 bases from V and 1 from J, leaving 14 bases between them. Germline V gives CDR1 MNHNS, CDR2 SASEGT. As DNA, the CDR3 is TGTGCCAGCGGAGCGGGGGACACGAACACTGAAGCTTTCTTT. Amino acids: CASGAGDTNTEAFF.

The rearrangement links TRBV5-1 to TRBJ1-5; 7 positions agree with TRBD1. The CDR3 length is 15 residues. V trimming: 4 bases; J trimming: 4 bases; junction bases outside the gene matches: 8. The germline V gene encodes CDR1 SGHRS and CDR2 YFSETQ. The CDR3 here is CASSPGTADNQPQHF. The CDR3 nucleotides are TGCGCCAGCAGCCCTGGGACAGCCGATAATCAGCCCCAGCATTTT.

The chain links TRBV9 to TRBJ1-2; D gene uncertain. CDR3 size: 15 residues. CDR1 SGDLS and CDR2 YYNGEE come from the germline V gene. The V and J ends lost 2 bases and 2 bases respectively, with 13 bases between them. CDR3 coding DNA: TGTGCCAGCAGCGTCGGGGATTTAGAAAACTATGGCTACACCTTC. Amino acids: CASSVGDLENYGYTF.

This clone appeared a single time. The chain employs TRBV20-1 and TRBJ2-2; D not resolved. Germline CDR1 DFQATT, CDR2 SNEGSKA (reference sequence). The CDR3 totals 10 residues. CDR3 nucleotide sequence: TGCGGCGGAGCCCCCGGGGAGCTGTTTTTT. Translation: CGGAPGELFF.

The CDR3: CASSPTGANVLTF. In DNA form, the CDR3 reads TGTGCCAGCTCCCCAACTGGGGCCAACGTCCTGACTTTC. The rearrangement links TRBV7-9 to TRBJ2-6; no firm D call. From germline, CDR1 is SEHNR and CDR2 FQNEAQ (reference sequence). This CDR3 spans 13 amino acids. The V end lost 8 bases, the J end lost 2 bases, and 7 bases lay between the germline ends.

This chain connects TRBV5-4 to TRBJ2-1; D gene uncertain. The CDR3 covers 16 residues. The germline gives CDR1 SGHNT, CDR2 YYREEE (reference sequence). Trimming took 0 bases from V and 0 from J, leaving 10 bases between them. The CDR3 DNA is TGTGCCAGCAGCTTGGGACCAGGAAGCTCCTACAATGAGCAGTTCTTC. Translation gives CASSLGPGSSYNEQFF.

The V gene is TRBV6-1, the J gene TRBJ2-1; D is uncertain. V was shortened by 2 bases and J by 8 bases, with 13 bases between the two germline ends. Germline values: CDR1 MNHNS, CDR2 SASEGT. This CDR3 is built from 14 residues. The CDR3 spells CASSEWLDVYEQFF. CDR3 bases: TGTGCCAGCAGTGAATGGCTAGATGTATATGAGCAGTTCTTC.

The rearrangement links TRBV9 to TRBJ1-2, with D possibly being TRBD1 (5 bases). The CDR3 covers 12 residues. Trimming stripped 2 bases from V and 8 bases from J, with 10 bases between. The germline V gene encodes CDR1 SGDLS and CDR2 YYNGEE. CDR3 loop: CASSVRGGGYTF. CDR3 sequence (DNA): TGTGCCAGCAGCGTTAGGGGAGGAGGCTACACCTTC.

J is TRBJ2-3 and V is TRBV28; no clear D gene. The germline V and J ends were trimmed by 0 bases and 0 bases, with 10 bases remaining between them. The germline V gene has CDR1 MDHEN and CDR2 SYDVKM. CDR3 size: 16 residues. The CDR3 region has the DNA TGTGCCAGCAGTTTATGGGGCAGAACTAGCACAGATACGCAGTATTTT. The encoded protein is CASSLWGRTSTDTQYF.